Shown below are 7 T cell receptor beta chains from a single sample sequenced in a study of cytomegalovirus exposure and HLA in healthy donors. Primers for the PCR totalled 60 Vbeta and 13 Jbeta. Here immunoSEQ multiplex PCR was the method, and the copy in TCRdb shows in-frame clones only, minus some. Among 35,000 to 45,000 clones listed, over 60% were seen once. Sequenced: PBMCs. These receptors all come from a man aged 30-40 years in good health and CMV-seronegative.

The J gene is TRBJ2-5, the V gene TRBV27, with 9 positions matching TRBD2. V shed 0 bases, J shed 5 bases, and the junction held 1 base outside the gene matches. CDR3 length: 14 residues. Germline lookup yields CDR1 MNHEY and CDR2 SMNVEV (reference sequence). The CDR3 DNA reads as TGTGCCAGCAGTTTATCTACTAGCGGGGAGACCCAGTACTTC. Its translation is CASSLSTSGETQYF.

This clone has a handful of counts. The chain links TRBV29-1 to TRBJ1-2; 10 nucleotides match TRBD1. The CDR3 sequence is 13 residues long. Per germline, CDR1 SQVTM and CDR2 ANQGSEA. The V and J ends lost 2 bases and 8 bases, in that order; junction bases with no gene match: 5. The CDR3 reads CSVEPRQGAGYTF. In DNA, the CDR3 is TGCAGCGTTGAACCTAGACAGGGGGCCGGCTACACCTTC.

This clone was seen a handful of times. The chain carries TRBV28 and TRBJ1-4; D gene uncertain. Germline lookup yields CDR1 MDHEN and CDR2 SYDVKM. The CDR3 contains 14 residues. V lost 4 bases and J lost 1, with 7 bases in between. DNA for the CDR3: TGTGCCAGCAGTTGGGCCGGAACTAATGAAAAACTGTTTTTT. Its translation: CASSWAGTNEKLFF.

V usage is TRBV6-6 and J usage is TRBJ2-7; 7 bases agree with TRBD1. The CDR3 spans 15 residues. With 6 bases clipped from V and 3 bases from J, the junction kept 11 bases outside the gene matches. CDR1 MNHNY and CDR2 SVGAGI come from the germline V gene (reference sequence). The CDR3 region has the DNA TGTGCCAGCAGGTCCGGACAGGTATTCCACTACGAGCAGTACTTC. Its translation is CASRSGQVFHYEQYF.

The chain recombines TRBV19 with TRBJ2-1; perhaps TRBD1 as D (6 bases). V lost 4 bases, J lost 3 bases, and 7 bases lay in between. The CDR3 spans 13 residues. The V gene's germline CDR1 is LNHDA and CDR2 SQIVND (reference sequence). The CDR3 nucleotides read TGTGCCAGTAGTAGGGACAACTACAATGAGCAGTTCTTC. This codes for CASSRDNYNEQFF.

CDR3 loop: CASGSGRGGPNNEQFF. CDR3 in DNA: TGTGCCAGCGGGTCGGGGCGGGGGGGCCCCAACAATGAGCAGTTCTTC. J is TRBJ2-1 and V is TRBV4-2; 9 bases are shared with TRBD2. Germline CDR1 is LGHNA and CDR2 is YNFKEQ. This CDR3 contains 16 residues. Trimming cost V 8 bases and J 5 bases; bases outside gene matches: 13.

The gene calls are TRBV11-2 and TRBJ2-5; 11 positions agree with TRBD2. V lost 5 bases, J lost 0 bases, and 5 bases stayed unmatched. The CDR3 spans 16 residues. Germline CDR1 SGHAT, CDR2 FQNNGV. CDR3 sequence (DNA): TGTGCCAGCAGCAATAGCGGGAGGGGGTACCAAGAGACCCAGTACTTC. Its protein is CASSNSGRGYQETQYF.